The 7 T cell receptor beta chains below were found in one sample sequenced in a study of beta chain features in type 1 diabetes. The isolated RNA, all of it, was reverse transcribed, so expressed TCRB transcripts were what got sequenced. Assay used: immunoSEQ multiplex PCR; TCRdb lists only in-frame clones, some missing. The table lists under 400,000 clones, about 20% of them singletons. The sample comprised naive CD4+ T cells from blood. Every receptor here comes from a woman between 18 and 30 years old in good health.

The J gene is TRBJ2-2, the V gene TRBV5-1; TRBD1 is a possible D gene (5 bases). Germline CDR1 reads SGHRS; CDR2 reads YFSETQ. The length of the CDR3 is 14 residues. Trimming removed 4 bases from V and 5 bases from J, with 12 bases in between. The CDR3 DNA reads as TGCGCCAGCAGCCGCCAGGGAACAACCGGGGAGCTGTTTTTT. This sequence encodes CASSRQGTTGELFF.

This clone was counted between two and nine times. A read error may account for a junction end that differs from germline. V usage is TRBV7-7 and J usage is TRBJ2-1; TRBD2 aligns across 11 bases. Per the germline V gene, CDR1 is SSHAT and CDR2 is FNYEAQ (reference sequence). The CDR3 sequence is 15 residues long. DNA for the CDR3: TGTGCTAGCAGCTTAGAACTAGCGGGAGACAATGAGCAGTTCTTC. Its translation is CASSLELAGDNEQFF.

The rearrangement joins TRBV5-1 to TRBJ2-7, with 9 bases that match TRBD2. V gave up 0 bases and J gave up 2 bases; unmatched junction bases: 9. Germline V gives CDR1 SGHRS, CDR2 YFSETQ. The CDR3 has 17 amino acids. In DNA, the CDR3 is TGCGCCAGCAGCTTGGTACCAGGCGGGGGGGCCCCCTACGAGCAGTACTTC. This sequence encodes CASSLVPGGGAPYEQYF.

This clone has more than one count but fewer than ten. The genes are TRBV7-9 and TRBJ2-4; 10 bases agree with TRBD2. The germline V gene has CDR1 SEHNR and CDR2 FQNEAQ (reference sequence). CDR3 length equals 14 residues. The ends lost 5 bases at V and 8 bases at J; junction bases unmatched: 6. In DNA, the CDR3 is TGTGCCAGCAGCCCTAGCGGGAGAGGGGACATTCAGTACTTC. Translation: CASSPSGRGDIQYF.

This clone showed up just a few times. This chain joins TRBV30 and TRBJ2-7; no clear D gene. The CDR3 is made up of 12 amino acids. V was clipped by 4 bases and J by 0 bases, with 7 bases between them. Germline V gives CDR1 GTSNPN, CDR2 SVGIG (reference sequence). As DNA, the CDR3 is TGTGCCTGGACCCTGTCCTCCTACGAGCAGTACTTC. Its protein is CAWTLSSYEQYF.

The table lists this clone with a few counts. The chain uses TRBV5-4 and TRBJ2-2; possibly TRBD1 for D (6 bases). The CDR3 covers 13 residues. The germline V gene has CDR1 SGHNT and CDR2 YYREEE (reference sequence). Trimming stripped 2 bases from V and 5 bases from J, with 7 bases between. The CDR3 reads CASSFGTTGELFF. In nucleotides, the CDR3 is TGTGCCAGCAGCTTCGGGACAACCGGGGAGCTGTTTTTT.

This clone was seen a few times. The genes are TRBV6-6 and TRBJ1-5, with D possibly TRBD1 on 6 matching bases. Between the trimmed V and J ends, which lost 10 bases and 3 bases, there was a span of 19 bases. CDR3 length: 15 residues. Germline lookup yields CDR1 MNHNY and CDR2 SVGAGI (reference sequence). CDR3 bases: TGTGCCACTACCGGTCGGGGGGGCGACAATCAGCCCCAGCATTTT. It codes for CATTGRGGDNQPQHF.